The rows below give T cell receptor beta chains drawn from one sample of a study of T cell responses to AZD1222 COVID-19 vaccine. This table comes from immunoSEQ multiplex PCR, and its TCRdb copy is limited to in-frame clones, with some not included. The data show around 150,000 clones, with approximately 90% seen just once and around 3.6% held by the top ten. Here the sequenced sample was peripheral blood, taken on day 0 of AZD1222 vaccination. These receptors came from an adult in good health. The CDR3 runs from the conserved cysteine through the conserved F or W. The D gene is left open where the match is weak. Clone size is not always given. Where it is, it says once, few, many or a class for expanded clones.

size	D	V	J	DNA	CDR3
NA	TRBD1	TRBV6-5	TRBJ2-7	TGTGCCAGCAGTCACTCCACAGGGGTCCACGAGCAGTACTTC	CASSHSTGVHEQYF
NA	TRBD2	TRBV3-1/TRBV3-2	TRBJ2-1	TGTGCCAGCAGCCTCCTAGCGGGTTTCTCCTACAATGAGCAGTTCTTC	CASSLLAGFSYNEQFF
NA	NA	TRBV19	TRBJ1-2	TGTGCCAGTAGTACCGGGGACGGAGGGTTCTATGGCTACACCTTC	CASSTGDGGFYGYTF
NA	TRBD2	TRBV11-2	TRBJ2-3	TGTGCCAGCAGCTTAGCGGGACTAGCGTTTACGCAGTATTTT	CASSLAGLAFTQYF
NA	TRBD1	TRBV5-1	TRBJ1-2	TGCGCCAGCAGCCGGACAGGGGACCCTGGCTACACCTTC	CASSRTGDPGYTF
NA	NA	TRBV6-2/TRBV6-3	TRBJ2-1	TGTGCCAGCAGTTGGCAGGGGTTGAGGTACAATGAGCAGTTCTTC	CASSWQGLRYNEQFF
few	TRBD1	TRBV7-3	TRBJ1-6	TGTGCCAGCAGCTTATCACGCGGACAGGCACGACGCTCACCCCTCCACTTT	CASSLSRGQARRSPLHF
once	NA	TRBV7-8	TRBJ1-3	TGTGCCAGCAGCTTTAGGGGTGGTGGAAACACCATATATTTT	CASSFRGGGNTIYF
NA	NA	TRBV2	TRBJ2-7	TGTGCCAGCAGTAGGGACGGGGTGGTGGGCGAGCAGTACTTC	CASSRDGVVGEQYF
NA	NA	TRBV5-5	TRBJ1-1	TGTGCCAGCAGCTTGGACGGGCGCCGTCCTACTGAAGCTTTCTTT	CASSLDGRRPTEAFF
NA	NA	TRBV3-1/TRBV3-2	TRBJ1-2	TGTGCCAGCACCCCGAACCCTGGCAAGGAGTACTATGGCTACACCTTC	CASTPNPGKEYYGYTF
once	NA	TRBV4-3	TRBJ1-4	TGCGCCAGCAGCCCCCGGGGCAGGGGCGGGCGTGAAAAACTGTTTTTT	CASSPRGRGGREKLFF
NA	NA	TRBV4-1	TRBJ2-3	TGCGCCAGCAGCCAACGGGACTCCGTAGCACAAGATACGCAGTATTTT	CASSQRDSVAQDTQYF
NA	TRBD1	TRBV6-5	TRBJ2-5	TGTGCCAGCAGCCGCGGCGGAAGGGGGCCCGGGACCCAGTACTTC	CASSRGGRGPGTQYF
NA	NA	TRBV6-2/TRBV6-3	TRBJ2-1	TGTGCCAGCAGTTACGTCAGCAGCTCCTACAATGAGCAGTTCTTC	CASSYVSSSYNEQFF
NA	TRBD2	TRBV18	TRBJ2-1	TGTGCCAGCTCACCACCGTTGTCGGTGTCACCCGACGGGAGGATTTCCTACAATGAGCAGTTCTTC	CASSPPLSVSPDGRISYNEQFF
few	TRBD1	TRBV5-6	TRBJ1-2	TGTGCCAGCAGCCGTGACAGGGGGCACTATGGCTACACCTTC	CASSRDRGHYGYTF
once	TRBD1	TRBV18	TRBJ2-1	TGTGCCAGCTCACCACCCGGCCAGGGGGTTGCTAATGAGCAGTTCTTC	CASSPPGQGVANEQFF
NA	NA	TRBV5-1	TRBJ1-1	TGCGCCAGCAGCTTGGGGGCGGGGAAGAACACTGAAGCTTTCTTT	CASSLGAGKNTEAFF
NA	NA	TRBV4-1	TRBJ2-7	TGCGCCAGCAGCCAAGTGGGCAGGGAATACGAGCAGTACTTC	CASSQVGREYEQYF
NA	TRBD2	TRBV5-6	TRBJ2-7	TGTGCCAGCAGCTTGGGCGGGACTAGGGACGAGCAGTACTTC	CASSLGGTRDEQYF
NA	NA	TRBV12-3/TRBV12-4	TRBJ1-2	TGTGCCAGCAGTCAACAGGGAAACTATGGCTACACCTTC	CASSQQGNYGYTF
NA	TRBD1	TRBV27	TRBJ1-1	TGTGCCAGCAGTGCGCCCACAGGGGAGGAAGCTTTCTTT	CASSAPTGEEAFF
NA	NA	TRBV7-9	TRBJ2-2	TGTGCCAGCAGCCCGGGACACACGAACACCGGGGAGCTGTTTTTT	CASSPGHTNTGELFF
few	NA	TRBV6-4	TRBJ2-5	TGTGCCAGCAGCAAAACGGCTGGGAGCGCGGAGACCCAGTACTTC	CASSKTAGSAETQYF
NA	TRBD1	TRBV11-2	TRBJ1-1	TGTGCCAGCAGAGGAATCAGGGGGCGATCGAACACTGAAGCTTTCTTT	CASRGIRGRSNTEAFF
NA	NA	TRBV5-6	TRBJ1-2	TGTGCCAGCAGCTTGGCACGGATTTATGGCTACACCTTC	CASSLARIYGYTF
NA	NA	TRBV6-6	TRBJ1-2	TGTGCCAGCAGTTTAGGGAATCCCGCTAACTATGGCTACACCTTC	CASSLGNPANYGYTF
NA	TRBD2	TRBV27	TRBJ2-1	TGTGCCAGCAGTCAGACTAGCGGGAGTATGCATGAGCAGTTCTTC	CASSQTSGSMHEQFF
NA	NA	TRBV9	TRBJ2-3	TGTGCCAGCAGCGTAGCTACCGGAGAGGCAGATACGCAGTATTTT	CASSVATGEADTQYF
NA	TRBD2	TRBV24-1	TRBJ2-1	TGTGCCACCAGTGATTTGGGGACTAGCGGGAATGAGCAGTTCTTC	CATSDLGTSGNEQFF
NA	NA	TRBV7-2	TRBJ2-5	TGTGCCAGCAGAGGGGGAGAGACCCAGTACTTC	CASRGGETQYF